A single sample gave rise to the 28 T cell receptor beta chains below, sequenced in a study of regulatory T cells in long-lasting Graves disease (dated by TCRdb to the early 2020s). Libraries came from multiplex PCR. This sample was sequenced with an Illumina HiSeq 4000. TCR beta libraries were built with iRepertoire HTBI primers and Arm-PCR amplification of CDR3 regions. The raw public reads went through TCRdb reprocessing: fastp at Q25, MiXCR clone calling, in-frame beta chains kept. Each CDR3 protein appears once, grouped with its most common genes and DNA. The sample data list some 450,000 distinct CDR3 sequences, and less than 25% of these were observed just once. The ten most abundant clones make up roughly 28% of the sample. The sample's time point label, decoded: persistent/refractory GD, antithyroid drugs over 5 years with positive TRAb. For both TCR sequencing and RNA sequencing, RNA was extracted from PBMCs in TRIzol.

Sequences were derived from peripheral blood mononuclear cells (PBMCs), sampled when the disease was refractory, from a patient treated with antithyroid drugs. The receptors shown here come from a female donor with Graves disease.

The V call is TRBV24-1, the J call TRBJ2-1, with a possible D match to TRBD1 (5 bases). CDR1 is KGHDR, CDR2 SFDVKD, per germline. Trimming removed 4 bases from V and 9 bases from J, with 12 bases in between. The CDR3 length is 13 residues. As DNA, the CDR3 is TGTGCCACCAGTGACTATTCAAGGGGTGAGCAGTTCTTC. Amino acids: CATSDYSRGEQFF.

This chain joins TRBV5-1 and TRBJ2-5, with a possible D match to TRBD1 (7 bases). The CDR3 loop spans 16 amino acids. Germline V gene lookup returns CDR1 SGHRS and CDR2 YFSETQ. V was pared by 4 bases and J by 5 bases, with 21 bases between. The CDR3 sequence is CASSLGMAGGRETQYF. CDR3 in DNA: TGCGCCAGCAGCCTGGGTATGGCAGGGGGGCGTGAGACCCAGTACTTC. The full variable domain, with the rest looked up from reference TRBV5-1 and TRBJ2-5, is KAGVTQTPRYLIKTRGQQVTLSCSPISGHRSVSWYQQTPGQGLQFLFEYFSETQRNKGNFPGRFSGRQFSNSRSEMNVSTLELGDSALYLCASSLGMAGGRETQYFGPGTRLLVL.

The chain recombines TRBV19 with TRBJ2-2, with D uncertain. The CDR3 has 16 amino acids. V was pared by 6 bases and J by 0 bases, with 14 bases between. Per the germline V gene, CDR1 is LNHDA and CDR2 is SQIVND (reference sequence). DNA of the CDR3: TGTGCCAGTAGCTCGAGCGTCGCGCCGAACACCGGGGAGCTGTTTTTT. Its translation: CASSSSVAPNTGELFF.

This clonotype appeared many times. V gene TRBV24-1 combines with J gene TRBJ2-5; 10 nucleotides line up with TRBD2. CDR1 and CDR2 (germline): KGHDR, SFDVKD. Trimming at V came to 4 bases and at J to 1 base, leaving 5 bases not matched to a gene. This CDR3 region has 16 residues. The CDR3 DNA follows: TGTGCCACCAGTGACCAAAGCGGGAGGGGCCAAGAGACCCAGTACTTC. Protein product: CATSDQSGRGQETQYF.

The V call is TRBV7-8, the J call TRBJ1-6, with 9 bases fitting TRBD1. Losses at the gene ends were 5 bases for V and 7 bases for J; bases not matched to a gene: 6. The CDR3 spans 15 residues. Per germline, CDR1 SGHVS and CDR2 FQNEAQ. The CDR3 DNA reads as TGTGCCAGCAGCGCAACAGGGGGCCGGAATTCACCCCTCCACTTT. The encoded protein is CASSATGGRNSPLHF.

This CDR3 reads CASSLTGKEQYF. DNA of the CDR3: TGCGCCAGCAGCTTGACAGGTAAAGAGCAGTACTTC. The chain couples TRBV5-1 to TRBJ2-7; perhaps TRBD1 as D (5 bases). Trimming took off 1 base at V and 7 bases at J, with 9 bases between the two ends. Per the germline V gene, CDR1 is SGHRS and CDR2 is YFSETQ. The CDR3 extends over 12 amino acids.

In this sample, this clonotype turned up many times. The V call is TRBV30, the J call TRBJ1-4, with unresolved D. Trimming stripped 5 bases from V and 16 bases from J, with 20 bases between. Germline V gene sequence: CDR1 GTSNPN, CDR2 SVGIG (reference sequence). This CDR3 has 12 residues. CDR3 in amino acids: CAWAGRAGLSFF. The CDR3 region has the DNA TGTGCCTGGGCGGGCCGCGCGGGATTATCGTTTTTT.

This clonotype was seen a few times. The rearrangement links TRBV29-1 to TRBJ1-5; D unclear. Trimming cost V 5 bases and J 4 bases, with 9 bases left between them. Germline V gene data show CDR1 as SQVTM and CDR2 as ANQGSEA. The CDR3 extends over 12 amino acids. CDR3 sequence reads: CSVLDPNQPQHF. CDR3 in DNA: TGCAGCGTTTTAGATCCGAATCAGCCCCAGCATTTT.

V gene TRBV5-1 combines with J gene TRBJ2-7; weak D call: TRBD1 (5 bases). Looked up from germline, CDR1 is SGHRS and CDR2 is YFSETQ. V was trimmed by 0 bases and J by 1 base, leaving 8 bases between them. The CDR3 runs 14 residues. CDR3: CASSLDRRSYEQYF. CDR3 coding DNA: TGCGCCAGCAGCTTGGACAGGCGATCCTACGAGCAGTACTTC.

This clonotype has more than one count but fewer than ten. The junction departs from germline at one end; a sequencing error may be responsible. The genes are TRBV2 and TRBJ2-1, with TRBD1 matching over 7 bases. The CDR3 sequence is 14 residues long. Germline loops: CDR1 SNHLY, CDR2 FYNNEI. The CDR3 DNA reads as TGTGCCACCAGTGACCACGGGACAGTGAATGAGCAGTTCTTC. It translates to CATSDHGTVNEQFF.

The chain's CDR3 is CASSLRGLDEQFF. CDR3 sequence (DNA): TGTGCCAGCAGCCTGAGGGGTTTGGATGAGCAGTTCTTC. The rearrangement links TRBV5-6 to TRBJ2-1, with D possibly being TRBD1 or TRBD2 (5 bases each). This CDR3 spans 13 amino acids. Germline V CDR1 and CDR2: SGHDT, YYEEEE. V shed 4 bases and J shed 8 bases, with 13 bases lying between them. The full variable domain, completed using reference TRBV5-6 and TRBJ2-1, is DAGVTQSPTHLIKTRGQQVTLRCSPKSGHDTVSWYQQALGQGPQFIFQYYEEEERQRGNFPDRFSGHQFPNYSSELNVNALLLGDSALYLCASSLRGLDEQFFGPGTRLTVL.

Ten or more counts support this clonotype. The CDR3, as DNA: TGTGCCAGCAGGCCTGTGGGGGTAGCCAAAAACATTCAGTACTTC. As protein: CASRPVGVAKNIQYF. This chain links TRBV28 with TRBJ2-4; D could derive from TRBD1 or TRBD2 (5 bases each). Germline V gives CDR1 MDHEN, CDR2 SYDVKM. There are 15 residues in the CDR3. V gave up 6 bases and J gave up 0 bases, with 12 bases separating them.

The chain has TRBV9 and TRBJ2-5; 8 nucleotides align to TRBD1. Germline assignment: CDR1 SGDLS and CDR2 YYNGEE. With V trimmed by 0 bases and J by 5 bases, 9 bases remained unmatched. The CDR3 sequence is 16 residues long. CDR3 DNA sequence: TGTGCCAGCAGCGTAGAAGATACAGGGGGTTGGGAGACCCAGTACTTC. It translates to CASSVEDTGGWETQYF.

The chain is built from TRBV12-3 or TRBV12-4 and TRBJ2-5, with D unclear. The CDR3 is made up of 15 amino acids. V was pared by 5 bases and J by 5 bases, with 18 bases between. DNA for the CDR3: TGTGCCAGCAGTCCGCCGGGCCCTGGTTGGGAGACCCAGTACTTC. Protein sequence: CASSPPGPGWETQYF.

In its sample, this clonotype was seen a few times. The rearrangement joins TRBV4-2 to TRBJ2-7, with a weak D call TRBD2 (5 bases). The CDR3 runs to 15 residues. Between the trimmed V and J ends, which lost 4 bases and 0 bases, there was a span of 13 bases. Germline CDR1 is LGHNA and CDR2 is YNFKEQ. The CDR3 sequence: CASSLGVTTSYEQYF. The CDR3 coding sequence is TGTGCCAGCAGCCTTGGTGTGACTACCTCCTACGAGCAGTACTTC.

As to this clonotype: A much more abundant neighbour one base away suggests this may be a read error. This chain connects TRBV28 to TRBJ2-7; a possible D gene is TRBD2 (5 bases). The CDR3 loop spans 11 amino acids. Trimming cost V 11 bases and J 3 bases, with 11 bases left between them. The germline gives CDR1 MDHEN, CDR2 SYDVKM. The CDR3: CAGGGLYEQYF. CDR3 DNA: TGTGCCGGAGGAGGACTCTACGAGCAGTACTTC.

Only a few counts were recorded for this clonotype. The rearrangement joins TRBV20-1 to TRBJ1-4; TRBD1 matches at 8 bases. Germline values: CDR1 DFQATT, CDR2 SNEGSKA (reference sequence). V gave up 1 base and J gave up 6 bases; unmatched junction bases: 7. This CDR3 comprises 15 residues. Here the CDR3 reads CSARVSGTGYEKLFF. The DNA for the CDR3 is TGCAGTGCTAGAGTCTCTGGGACAGGATATGAAAAACTGTTTTTT.

This clonotype was seen a single time. The V call is TRBV19, the J call TRBJ1-1, with 12 nucleotides matching TRBD1. V trimming: 3 bases; J trimming: 11 bases; junction bases outside the gene matches: 13. Germline V gives CDR1 LNHDA, CDR2 SQIVND (reference sequence). The CDR3 has 16 residues. In DNA, the CDR3 is TGTGCCAGTAGTATGGGCCCCGGGACAGGGGGCATGATGGCTTTCTTT. Translation: CASSMGPGTGGMMAFF.

This clonotype has more than one count but fewer than ten. The chain links TRBV6-1 to TRBJ1-2; the match to TRBD1 covers 7 bases. This CDR3 comprises 13 residues. Trimming removed 6 bases from V and 8 bases from J; junction bases left unmatched: 9. From germline, CDR1 is MNHNS and CDR2 SASEGT. The CDR3 DNA sequence: TGTGCCAGCAGACCCCCGGGACAGTGGGGCTACACCTTC. It encodes CASRPPGQWGYTF.

This clonotype was seen a few times. The chain joins TRBV28 to TRBJ2-1; 7 nucleotides line up with TRBD1. Germline V gives CDR1 MDHEN, CDR2 SYDVKM. V lost 5 bases to trimming and J lost 5 bases; unmatched junction nucleotides: 12. This CDR3 has 16 residues. The CDR3 DNA follows: TGTGCCAGCAGTGCTCTGGACAGGTACCTAAACAATGAGCAGTTCTTC. Translating it yields CASSALDRYLNNEQFF.

This clonotype occurred a few times. The V and J genes are TRBV18 and TRBJ2-1; D might be TRBD1 (5 bases). The CDR3 totals 16 residues. Germline assignment: CDR1 KGHSH and CDR2 LQKENI. Trimming cost V 2 bases and J 3 bases, with 14 bases left between them. In DNA, the CDR3 is TGTGCCAGCTCACCATCTAACAGGCGGTTCTACAATGAGCAGTTCTTC. This codes for CASSPSNRRFYNEQFF.

The V and J genes are TRBV3-1 and TRBJ2-2; D remains ambiguous. This CDR3 is 16 amino acids long. Germline V lookup: CDR1 LGHDT, CDR2 YNNKEL (reference sequence). The V end was cut by 5 bases, the J end by 1 base, with 14 bases between. CDR3 amino acids: CASSTIRAENTGELFF. For the CDR3, the DNA is TGTGCCAGCAGCACCATACGGGCCGAGAACACCGGGGAGCTGTTTTTT.

The chain uses TRBV29-1 and TRBJ2-2; D is unresolved. Germline CDR1 SQVTM, CDR2 ANQGSEA. V was shortened by 4 bases and J by 7 bases, with 10 bases between the two germline ends. This CDR3 region has 12 residues. This chain's CDR3 is CSVGRDGGELFF. DNA of the CDR3: TGCAGCGTTGGTAGGGATGGCGGGGAGCTGTTTTTT.

The rearrangement links TRBV6-1 to TRBJ1-5; 7 nucleotides agree with TRBD1. CDR1 is MNHNS, CDR2 SASEGT, per germline. V was pared by 6 bases and J by 6 bases, with 5 bases of the junction left unmatched. CDR3 size: 13 residues. The CDR3 DNA sequence: TGTGCCAGCAGAGGGGGCGAGGGTCAGCCCCAGCATTTT. Its protein is CASRGGEGQPQHF.

In this sample, this clonotype turned up many times. The chain recombines TRBV20-1 with TRBJ2-7, with 14 bases lining up with TRBD2. The CDR3 covers 18 residues. Germline V gives CDR1 DFQATT, CDR2 SNEGSKA (reference sequence). V lost 7 bases to trimming and J lost 6 bases; unmatched junction nucleotides: 20. This CDR3 is CSVPSQRTSGRKMGEQYF. The CDR3 DNA sequence: TGCAGTGTTCCTTCTCAGCGGACTAGCGGGAGGAAAATGGGCGAGCAGTACTTC.

The chain carries TRBV12-3 or TRBV12-4 and TRBJ1-5, with TRBD1 identical over 10 bases. The CDR3 loop spans 15 amino acids. Trimming at V came to 8 bases and at J to 9 bases, leaving 13 bases not matched to a gene. The DNA of the CDR3 is TGTGCCAGCCGGGGAGGGACAGGGGCCGGGGCGCCCCAGCATTTT. Its protein is CASRGGTGAGAPQHF.

This clonotype was seen ten or more times. V usage is TRBV6-1 and J usage is TRBJ1-1; 8 bases align to TRBD1. The CDR3 has 13 residues. CDR1 is MNHNS and CDR2 is SASEGT in the germline V gene. With V trimmed by 6 bases and J by 3 bases, 3 bases remained unmatched. The CDR3 nucleotides read TGTGCCAGCAGGAAGACAGGGGACACTGAAGCTTTCTTT. As protein: CASRKTGDTEAFF.

The chain employs TRBV6-2 or TRBV6-3 and TRBJ2-1, with D possibly being TRBD1 or TRBD2 (5 bases each). Germline lookup yields CDR1 MNHEY and CDR2 SVGEGT. This CDR3 region has 12 residues. V was cut by 7 bases and J by 6 bases, with 10 bases left in between. The CDR3 sequence is CASTSGTNEQFF. CDR3 coding DNA: TGTGCCAGCACCTCTGGGACCAATGAGCAGTTCTTC.